This T cell receptor (beta chain) was captured in a study of blood T cells in healthy people across ages. Study-level information: T cells yielded about one barcoded beta molecule per two cells through template switching.

CDR1 and CDR2 (germline): SGHRS, YFSETQ. This CDR3 is built from 14 residues. Each sample yielded at least 5.5 micrograms of PBMC total RNA. A second PCR, run for roughly 6 to 11 cycles, used a sample-barcoded 5' primer plus a J-beta primer mix. TCRdb processed the 5' RACE reads anew with MiXCR; each CDR3 protein has one entry. The table includes 540,000 or so distinct CDR3 sequences, approximately 27% detected once. The V call is TRBV5-1, the J call TRBJ2-5, with D perhaps matching TRBD2 (6 bases). The J call could be wrong; TRBJ2-1 is a better fit for the DNA end. This TCR was sampled from a woman in her seventies in good health. Material: blood. The CDR3 DNA reads as TGCGCCAGCAGCTTGGAAGGCCCCGGGAGAGAGCAGTTCTTC. Encoded protein: CASSLEGPGREQFF.